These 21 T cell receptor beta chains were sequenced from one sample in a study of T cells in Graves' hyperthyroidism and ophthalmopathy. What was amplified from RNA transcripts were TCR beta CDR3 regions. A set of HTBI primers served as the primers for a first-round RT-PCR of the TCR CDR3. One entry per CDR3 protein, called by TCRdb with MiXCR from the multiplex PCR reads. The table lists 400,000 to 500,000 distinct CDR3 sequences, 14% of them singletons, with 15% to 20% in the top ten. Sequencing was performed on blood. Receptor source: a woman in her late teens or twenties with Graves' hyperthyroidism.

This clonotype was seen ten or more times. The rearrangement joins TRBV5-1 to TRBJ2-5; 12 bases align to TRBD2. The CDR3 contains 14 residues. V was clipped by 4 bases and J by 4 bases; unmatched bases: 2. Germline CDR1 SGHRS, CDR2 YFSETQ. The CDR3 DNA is TGCGCCAGCAGCCCTAGCGGGAGGGGAGAGACCCAGTACTTC. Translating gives CASSPSGRGETQYF.

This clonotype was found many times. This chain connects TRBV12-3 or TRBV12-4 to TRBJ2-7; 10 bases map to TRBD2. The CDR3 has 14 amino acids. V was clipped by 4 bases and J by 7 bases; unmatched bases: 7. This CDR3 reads CASSSTSGNREQYF. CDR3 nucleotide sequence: TGTGCCAGCAGTTCAACTAGCGGGAACCGTGAGCAGTACTTC.

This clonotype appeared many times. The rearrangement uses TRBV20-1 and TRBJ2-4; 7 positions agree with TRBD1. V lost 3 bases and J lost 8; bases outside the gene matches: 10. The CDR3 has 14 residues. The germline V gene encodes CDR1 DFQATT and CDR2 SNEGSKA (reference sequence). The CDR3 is CSASGDRAVDIQYF. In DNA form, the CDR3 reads TGCAGTGCTAGTGGAGACAGGGCGGTAGACATTCAGTACTTC.

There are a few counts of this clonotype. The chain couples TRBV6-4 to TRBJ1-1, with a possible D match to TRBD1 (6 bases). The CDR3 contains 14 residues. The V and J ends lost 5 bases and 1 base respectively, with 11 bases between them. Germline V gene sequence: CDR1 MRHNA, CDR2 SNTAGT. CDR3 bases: TGTGCCAGCAGTAAAATCAGGGGGAACACTGAAGCTTTCTTT. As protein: CASSKIRGNTEAFF.

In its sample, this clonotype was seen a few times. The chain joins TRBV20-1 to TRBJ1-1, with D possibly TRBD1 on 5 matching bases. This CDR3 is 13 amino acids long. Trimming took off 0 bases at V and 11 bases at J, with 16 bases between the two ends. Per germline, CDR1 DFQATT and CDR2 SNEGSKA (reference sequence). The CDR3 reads CSARDPRALVAFF. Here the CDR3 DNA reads TGCAGTGCTAGAGATCCCAGGGCTCTTGTGGCTTTCTTT.

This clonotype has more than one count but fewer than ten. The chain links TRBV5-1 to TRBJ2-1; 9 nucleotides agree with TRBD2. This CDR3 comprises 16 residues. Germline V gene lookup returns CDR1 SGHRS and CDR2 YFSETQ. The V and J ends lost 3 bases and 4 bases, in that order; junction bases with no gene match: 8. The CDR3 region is CASSSRGGRVYNEQFF. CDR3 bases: TGCGCCAGCAGCTCTAGGGGCGGGAGGGTTTACAATGAGCAGTTCTTC.

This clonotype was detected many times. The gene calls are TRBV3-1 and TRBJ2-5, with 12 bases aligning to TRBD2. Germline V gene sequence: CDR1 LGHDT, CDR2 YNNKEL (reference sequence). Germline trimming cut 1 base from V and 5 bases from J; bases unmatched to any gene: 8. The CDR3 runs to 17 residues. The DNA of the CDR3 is TGTGCCAGCAGCCAAGGAGAGACTAGCGGGAGCAGGGAGACCCAGTACTTC. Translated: CASSQGETSGSRETQYF.

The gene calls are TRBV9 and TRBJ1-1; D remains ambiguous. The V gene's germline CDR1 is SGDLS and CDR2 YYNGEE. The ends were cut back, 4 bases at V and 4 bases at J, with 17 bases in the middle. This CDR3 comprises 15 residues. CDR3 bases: TGTGCCAGCAGCTCCCAGCCCAGCCTTACCACTGAAGCTTTCTTT. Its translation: CASSSQPSLTTEAFF. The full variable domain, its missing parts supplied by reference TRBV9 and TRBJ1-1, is DSGVTQTPKHLITATGQRVTLRCSPRSGDLSVYWYQQSLDQGLQFLIQYYNGEERAKGNILERFSAQQFPDLHSELNLSSLELGDSALYFCASSSQPSLTTEAFFGQGTRLTVV.

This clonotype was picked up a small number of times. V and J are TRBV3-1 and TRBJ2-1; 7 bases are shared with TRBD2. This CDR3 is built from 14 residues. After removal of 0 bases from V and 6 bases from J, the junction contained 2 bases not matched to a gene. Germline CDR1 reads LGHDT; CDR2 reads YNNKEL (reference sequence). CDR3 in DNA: TGTGCCAGCAGCCAAGAGGGACTAAGCAATGAGCAGTTCTTC. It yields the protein CASSQEGLSNEQFF.

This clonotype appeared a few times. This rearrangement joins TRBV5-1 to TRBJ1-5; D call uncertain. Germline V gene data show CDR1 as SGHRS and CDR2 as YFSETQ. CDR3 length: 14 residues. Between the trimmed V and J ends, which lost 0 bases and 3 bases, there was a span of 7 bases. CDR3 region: CASSLDTANQPQHF. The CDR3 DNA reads TGCGCCAGCAGCTTGGATACAGCCAATCAGCCCCAGCATTTT.

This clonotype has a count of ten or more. DNA of the CDR3: TGTGCCACCAGTGTTGGCCAGGTCACAGATACGCAGTATTTT. Amino acid sequence: CATSVGQVTDTQYF. This chain joins TRBV24-1 and TRBJ2-3; the D is unclear. The CDR3 is made up of 14 amino acids. V lost 5 bases, J lost 2 bases, and 10 bases lay in between. Germline loops: CDR1 KGHDR, CDR2 SFDVKD.

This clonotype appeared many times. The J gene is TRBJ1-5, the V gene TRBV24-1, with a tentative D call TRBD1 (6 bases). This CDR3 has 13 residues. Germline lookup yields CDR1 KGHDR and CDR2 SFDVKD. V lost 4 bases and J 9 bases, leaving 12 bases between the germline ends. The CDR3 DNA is TGTGCCACCAGTGACACGGACAGAGGGCCCCAGCATTTT. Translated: CATSDTDRGPQHF.

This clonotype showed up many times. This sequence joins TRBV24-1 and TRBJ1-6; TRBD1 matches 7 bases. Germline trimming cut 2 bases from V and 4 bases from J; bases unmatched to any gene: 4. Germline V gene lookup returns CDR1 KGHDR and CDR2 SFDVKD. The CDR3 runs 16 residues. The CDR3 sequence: CATSDSRDSYNSPLHF. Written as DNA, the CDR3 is TGTGCCACCAGTGATTCCCGGGACAGTTATAATTCACCCCTCCACTTT.

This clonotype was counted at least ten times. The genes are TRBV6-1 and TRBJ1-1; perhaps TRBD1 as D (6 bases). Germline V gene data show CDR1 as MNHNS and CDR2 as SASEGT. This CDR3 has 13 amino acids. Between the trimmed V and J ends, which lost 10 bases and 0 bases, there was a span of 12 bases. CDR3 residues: CATSDSMNTEAFF. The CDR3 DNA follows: TGTGCCACATCGGACAGTATGAACACTGAAGCTTTCTTT.

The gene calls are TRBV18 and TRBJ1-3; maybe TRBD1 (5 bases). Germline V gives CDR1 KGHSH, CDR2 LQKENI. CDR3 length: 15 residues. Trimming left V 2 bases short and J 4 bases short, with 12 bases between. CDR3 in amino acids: CASSPRTPTGNTIYF. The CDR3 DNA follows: TGTGCCAGCTCACCAAGGACACCTACGGGAAACACCATATATTTT.

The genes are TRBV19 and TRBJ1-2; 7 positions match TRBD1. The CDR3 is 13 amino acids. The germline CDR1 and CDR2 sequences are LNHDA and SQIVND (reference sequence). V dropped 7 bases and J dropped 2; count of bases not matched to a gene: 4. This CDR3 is CASTETGNYGYTF. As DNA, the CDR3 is TGTGCCAGTACCGAGACAGGGAACTATGGCTACACCTTC.

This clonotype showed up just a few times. The CDR3 loop reads CASSQVTGYSNQPQHF. CDR3 DNA: TGCGCCAGCAGCCAAGTTACGGGATATAGCAATCAGCCCCAGCATTTT. V usage is TRBV4-1 and J usage is TRBJ1-5; no clear D gene. The CDR3 contains 16 residues. The germline gives CDR1 MGHRA, CDR2 YSYEKL. V dropped 1 base and J dropped 0 bases, with 10 bases sitting between them.

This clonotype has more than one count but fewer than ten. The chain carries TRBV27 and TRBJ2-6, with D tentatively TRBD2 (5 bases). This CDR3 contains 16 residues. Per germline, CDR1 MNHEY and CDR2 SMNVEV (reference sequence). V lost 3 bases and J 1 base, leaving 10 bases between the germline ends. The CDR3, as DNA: TGTGCCAGCAGTTTTAGCGCCGCTTCTGGGGCCAACGTCCTGACTTTC. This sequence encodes CASSFSAASGANVLTF.

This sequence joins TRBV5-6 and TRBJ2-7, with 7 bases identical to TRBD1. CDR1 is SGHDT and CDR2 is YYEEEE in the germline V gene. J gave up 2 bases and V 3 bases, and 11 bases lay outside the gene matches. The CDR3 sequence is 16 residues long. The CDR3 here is CASSSLDRDITYEQYV. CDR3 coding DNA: TGTGCCAGCAGCTCCTTAGACAGGGATATTACCTACGAGCAGTACGTC.

The chain's CDR3 is CASSFGGPNEKLFF. Written as DNA, the CDR3 is TGTGCCAGCAGTTTTGGGGGTCCGAATGAAAAACTGTTTTTT. The chain recombines TRBV12-3 or TRBV12-4 with TRBJ1-4; D may be TRBD1 (5 bases). V dropped 3 bases and J dropped 5 bases, with 10 bases sitting between them. This CDR3 region has 14 residues.

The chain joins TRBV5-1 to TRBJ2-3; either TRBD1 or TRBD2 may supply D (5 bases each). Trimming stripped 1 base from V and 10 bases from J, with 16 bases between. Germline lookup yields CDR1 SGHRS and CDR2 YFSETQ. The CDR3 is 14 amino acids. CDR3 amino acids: CASSLNGANDAQYF. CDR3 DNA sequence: TGCGCCAGCAGCTTGAACGGGGCGAACGATGCGCAGTATTTT. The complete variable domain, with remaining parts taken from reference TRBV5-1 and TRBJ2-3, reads KAGVTQTPRYLIKTRGQQVTLSCSPISGHRSVSWYQQTPGQGLQFLFEYFSETQRNKGNFPGRFSGRQFSNSRSEMNVSTLELGDSALYLCASSLNGANDAQYFGPGTRLTVL.